This T cell receptor (beta chain) was found in a study of CD8 T cells in ankylosing spondylitis. Whole-study results and caveats: Among TCR beta sequences, a motif of eight highly homologous variants appeared characteristic of ankylosing spondylitis blood. In the blood and synovial fluid of reactive arthritis, some motif variants had been previously reported. As reported, disease-linked clones showed significant enrichment in matched ankylosing spondylitis synovial fluid. Relatively scarce in peripheral blood, disease-linked clones were CD8+.

Libraries of TCR beta came from quantitative 5'-RACE with molecular barcodes. Via MiXCR, TCRdb re-called the 5' RACE reads, giving one row per CDR3 protein. The data hold about 390,000 distinct CDR3 sequences, with approximately 20% observed a single time. Germline V lookup: CDR1 SGHRS, CDR2 YFSETQ. Trimming pared 3 bases from V and 3 bases from J, leaving 12 bases between. The CDR3 sequence is 14 residues long. A few counts support this clonotype. Its matching antigen is unknown. This TCR derives from a male donor with ankylosing spondylitis. The V and J genes are TRBV5-1 and TRBJ2-5, with D possibly TRBD1 on 6 matching bases. The sequenced sample consisted of blood, either unsorted or a sorted T cell fraction (not recorded which). CDR3 sequence: CASSSLQGEETQYF. CDR3 bases: TGCGCCAGCAGCTCATTACAGGGAGAAGAGACCCAGTACTTC.